The 31 T cell receptor beta chains below all came from one sample that was sequenced in a study of cytomegalovirus exposure and HLA in healthy donors. 13 Jbeta primers and 60 Vbeta primers were used for the PCR. Clones were sequenced by immunoSEQ multiplex PCR, and TCRdb holds only the in-frame ones, with some missing. The record lists 200,000 or so clones, of which the ten most abundant hold over 0.95%. Sequencing was performed on PBMCs. The receptor source for this set is a girl aged 2-10 years in good health and CMV-seropositive.

This chain joins TRBV27 and TRBJ2-7; 8 bases match TRBD1. Germline-derived CDR1 and CDR2 are MNHEY and SMNVEV (reference sequence). With V trimmed by 4 bases and J by 5 bases, 7 bases remained unmatched. This CDR3 comprises 14 residues. In DNA, the CDR3 is TGTGCCAGCAGTTCCTGGACAGGGAGGCACGAGCAGTACTTC. Amino acid sequence: CASSSWTGRHEQYF.

The genes are TRBV4-1 and TRBJ2-7, with D unclear. Between the trimmed V and J ends, which lost 3 bases and 5 bases, there was a span of 8 bases. Germline loops: CDR1 MGHRA, CDR2 YSYEKL. This CDR3 comprises 12 residues. The CDR3, as DNA: TGCGCCAGCAGCCACCCCTTCGACGAGCAGTACTTC. It yields the protein CASSHPFDEQYF.

This chain uses TRBV28 with TRBJ2-5; D may be TRBD2 (6 bases). In germline, CDR1 is MDHEN, CDR2 SYDVKM. Deletions cut 5 bases from V and 1 base from J, with 8 bases between. CDR3 length: 13 amino acids. The CDR3 reads CASSQGLQETQYF. The CDR3 DNA reads as TGTGCCAGCAGTCAGGGACTCCAAGAGACCCAGTACTTC.

The chain employs TRBV10-1 and TRBJ2-1; a weak D match, TRBD1 (5 bases). The length of the CDR3 is 15 residues. Looked up from germline, CDR1 is WNHNN and CDR2 is SYGVQD (reference sequence). Trimming left V 3 bases short and J 0 bases short, with 9 bases between. Written as DNA, the CDR3 is TGCGCCAGCAGTGATGACAGCCGCTCCTACAATGAGCAGTTCTTC. This codes for CASSDDSRSYNEQFF.

The chain couples TRBV6-1 to TRBJ1-5, with 7 bases identical to TRBD1. This CDR3 is 15 amino acids long. J gave up 1 base and V 6 bases, and 6 bases lay outside the gene matches. CDR1 and CDR2 from the germline V gene are MNHNS and SASEGT. CDR3 in amino acids: CASSFRDRSNQPQHF. CDR3 sequence (DNA): TGTGCCAGCAGCTTCCGGGACAGAAGCAATCAGCCCCAGCATTTT.

The chain couples TRBV30 to TRBJ1-5; 8 bases match TRBD1. The germline CDR1 and CDR2 sequences are GTSNPN and SVGIG (reference sequence). CDR3 size: 15 residues. The J segment lost 7 bases and the V segment lost 1 base, leaving 9 bases of the junction unmatched. CDR3 amino acids: CAWSARTGREQPQHF. DNA for the CDR3: TGTGCCTGGAGTGCCCGGACAGGGCGGGAACAGCCCCAGCATTTT.

This sequence joins TRBV28 and TRBJ2-7; 15 nucleotides line up with TRBD2. V was clipped by 1 base and J by 6 bases; unmatched bases: 13. Germline-derived CDR1 and CDR2 are MDHEN and SYDVKM. The CDR3 is 19 amino acids. CDR3 sequence (DNA): TGTGCCAGCAGTTTATTAGGGGGTTACGGACTAGCGGGAGGGTCCGAGCAGTACTTC. It specifies CASSLLGGYGLAGGSEQYF.

This chain connects TRBV27 to TRBJ2-1, with a possible D match to TRBD1 (5 bases). Per germline, CDR1 MNHEY and CDR2 SMNVEV (reference sequence). CDR3 length equals 16 residues. V lost 9 bases and J lost 0, with 18 bases in between. The CDR3 nucleotides are TGTGCCAGTAAATGGGGCGTCTTTAGCTCCTACAATGAGCAGTTCTTC. Its translation: CASKWGVFSSYNEQFF.

The J gene is TRBJ2-1, the V gene TRBV19; 7 positions match TRBD1. Germline trimming cut 3 bases from V and 9 bases from J; bases unmatched to any gene: 5. CDR3 length: 13 residues. CDR1 and CDR2 (germline): LNHDA, SQIVND (reference sequence). The CDR3 here is CASSMRQGFEQFF. The CDR3 DNA reads as TGTGCCAGTAGTATGAGACAGGGTTTTGAGCAGTTCTTC.

This chain links TRBV2 with TRBJ2-2, with 9 bases fitting TRBD2. This CDR3 is 15 amino acids long. With V trimmed by 3 bases and J by 7 bases, 6 bases remained unmatched. Germline CDR1 SNHLY, CDR2 FYNNEI. The CDR3 protein is CASSEQGLAGGELFF. CDR3 bases: TGTGCCAGCAGTGAGCAGGGACTAGCTGGCGGGGAGCTGTTTTTT.

V gene TRBV5-4 combines with J gene TRBJ2-3, with 8 bases fitting TRBD2. This CDR3 contains 18 residues. Germline V CDR1 and CDR2: SGHNT, YYREEE (reference sequence). Trimming took 1 base from V and 2 from J; bases not matched to a gene: 12. The CDR3 region is CASSLFGGGTKNTDTQYF. The CDR3 DNA sequence: TGTGCCAGCAGCTTGTTCGGGGGGGGGACTAAAAACACAGATACGCAGTATTTT.

The CDR3 DNA is TGTGCCAGCAGCTCTCAGGTTTTGAATGGCTACACCTTC. Amino acid sequence: CASSSQVLNGYTF. The chain uses TRBV7-9 and TRBJ1-2; D gene ambiguous. With 4 bases removed from V and 6 bases from J, the gap between germline ends came to 12 bases. Germline V gives CDR1 SEHNR, CDR2 FQNEAQ (reference sequence). The CDR3 has 13 amino acids.

Here the CDR3 reads CASSPGTGGTGELFF. The CDR3 coding sequence is TGCGCCAGCAGCCCCGGGACAGGGGGAACCGGGGAGCTGTTTTTT. The chain carries TRBV5-1 and TRBJ2-2; 11 positions agree with TRBD1. The V segment lost 4 bases and the J segment 5 bases; nucleotides outside the gene matches: 4. Germline V lookup: CDR1 SGHRS, CDR2 YFSETQ. The CDR3 length is 15 residues.

The chain combines TRBV6-1 with TRBJ2-4, with D possibly matching TRBD2 (6 bases). Between the trimmed V and J ends, which lost 0 bases and 3 bases, there was a span of 15 bases. The CDR3 spans 17 residues. The germline gives CDR1 MNHNS, CDR2 SASEGT. CDR3 nucleotide sequence: TGTGCCAGCAGTGAAGCCGGGAGCAAGAGAGTCAAAAACATTCAGTACTTC. Its protein is CASSEAGSKRVKNIQYF.

The V gene is TRBV7-9, the J gene TRBJ1-1; no clear D gene. The CDR3 contains 13 residues. CDR1 is SEHNR, CDR2 FQNEAQ, per germline (reference sequence). V lost 5 bases to trimming and J lost 6 bases, with 13 bases between them. CDR3 sequence (DNA): TGTGCCAGCAGCCCCGACGGGAGTGCTGAAGCTTTCTTT. It is translated as CASSPDGSAEAFF.

The rearrangement uses TRBV20-1 and TRBJ2-1, with D perhaps TRBD2 (6 bases). CDR1 and CDR2 from the germline V gene are DFQATT and SNEGSKA (reference sequence). This CDR3 has 11 amino acids. Trimming stripped 3 bases from V and 15 bases from J, with 15 bases between. CDR3 amino acids: CSASRAGRSFF. CDR3 sequence (DNA): TGCAGTGCTAGTCGGGCGGGACGGTCGTTCTTC.

The chain employs TRBV27 and TRBJ1-2; D ambiguous. V shed 7 bases and J shed 4 bases, with 7 bases lying between them. This CDR3 is built from 11 residues. Germline V lookup: CDR1 MNHEY, CDR2 SMNVEV (reference sequence). In nucleotides, the CDR3 is TGTGCCAGCAAATCGGGCTATGGCTACACCTTC. Encoded protein: CASKSGYGYTF.

The chain joins TRBV28 to TRBJ1-2; TRBD1 is a possible D gene (6 bases). This CDR3 is 13 amino acids long. V was cut by 6 bases and J by 4 bases, with 12 bases left in between. The V gene's germline CDR1 is MDHEN and CDR2 SYDVKM. The DNA for the CDR3 is TGTGCCAGCAGGACAGGCGTTATCTATGGCTACACCTTC. Translating it yields CASRTGVIYGYTF.

The CDR3 DNA reads TGTGCCAGCAGCTTAAGCAGGGATTGTTCGGAACGAAACTATAGCAATCAGCCCCAGCATTTT. Protein: CASSLSRDCSERNYSNQPQHF. The rearrangement uses TRBV7-3 and TRBJ1-5, with a tentative D call TRBD1 (5 bases). With 1 base removed from V and 0 bases from J, the gap between germline ends came to 25 bases. This CDR3 spans 21 amino acids. Germline values: CDR1 SGHTA, CDR2 FQGTGA.

V and J are TRBV6-5 and TRBJ2-3; possible D gene TRBD2, 5 bases. V dropped 11 bases and J dropped 0 bases, with 12 bases sitting between them. Germline CDR1 is MNHEY and CDR2 is SVGAGI. This CDR3 contains 13 residues. The CDR3 protein is CAAGTPSTDTQYF. As DNA, the CDR3 is TGTGCCGCGGGTACGCCGAGCACAGATACGCAGTATTTT.

The chain couples TRBV5-6 to TRBJ2-2, with TRBD1 matching over 7 bases. The V segment lost 3 bases and the J segment 5 bases; nucleotides outside the gene matches: 13. The germline gives CDR1 SGHDT, CDR2 YYEEEE. The CDR3 is 17 residues long. The CDR3 protein is CASSSTRQGQGTGELFF. The CDR3, as DNA: TGTGCCAGCAGCTCAACAAGACAGGGCCAGGGGACCGGGGAGCTGTTTTTT.

This rearrangement joins TRBV7-2 to TRBJ2-7; 7 bases map to TRBD2. There are 15 residues in the CDR3. Germline V gives CDR1 SGHTA, CDR2 FQGNSA. Trimming took 4 bases from V and 2 from J; bases not matched to a gene: 8. The CDR3 loop reads CASSSPGLTTYEQYF. The CDR3 nucleotides read TGTGCCAGCAGCTCACCGGGACTAACTACCTACGAGCAGTACTTC.

V gene TRBV2 combines with J gene TRBJ1-1, with 8 bases that match TRBD1. The CDR3 length is 14 residues. Germline CDR1 SNHLY, CDR2 FYNNEI. V trimming: 1 base; J trimming: 6 bases; junction bases outside the gene matches: 4. The CDR3 region has the DNA TGTGCCAGCAGTGAAGTCCCGACAGGGGCTGAAGCTTTCTTT. Translated: CASSEVPTGAEAFF.

The CDR3 bases are TGTGCCAGCAGCTTATCTTTCTTGTGGGACAGCTCTCCGGAGACCCAGTACTTC. Translation gives CASSLSFLWDSSPETQYF. The chain links TRBV7-2 to TRBJ2-5; 7 bases are a match to TRBD1. The CDR3 extends over 18 amino acids. V gave up 2 bases and J gave up 5 bases; unmatched junction bases: 17. The germline V gene has CDR1 SGHTA and CDR2 FQGNSA.

The chain carries TRBV10-1 and TRBJ2-1; possibly TRBD2 for D (6 bases). V dropped 6 bases and J dropped 5 bases, with 17 bases sitting between them. This CDR3 is 15 amino acids long. Germline loops: CDR1 WNHNN, CDR2 SYGVQD (reference sequence). CDR3 in DNA: TGCGCCAGCAGCTTCGGTGGGGGAGGCCACAATGAGCAGTTCTTC. Translating gives CASSFGGGGHNEQFF.

The chain carries TRBV7-6 and TRBJ2-7; 8 bases line up with TRBD1. The CDR3 length is 14 residues. CDR1 is SGHVS, CDR2 FNYEAQ, per germline. Losses at the gene ends were 5 bases for V and 1 base for J; bases not matched to a gene: 4. CDR3: CASSPRQGSYEQYF. The CDR3 region has the DNA TGTGCCAGCAGCCCCCGACAGGGGTCCTACGAGCAGTACTTC.

The rearrangement uses TRBV19 and TRBJ2-1; TRBD2 is a possible D gene (5 bases). Trimming pared 3 bases from V and 5 bases from J, leaving 8 bases between. Germline V gives CDR1 LNHDA, CDR2 SQIVND (reference sequence). The CDR3 extends over 13 amino acids. The CDR3 nucleotides are TGTGCCAGTAGTATCCTAGCCAACAATGAGCAGTTCTTC. Its translation: CASSILANNEQFF.

V is TRBV19 and J is TRBJ2-5; D gene uncertain. The germline V gene has CDR1 LNHDA and CDR2 SQIVND (reference sequence). The CDR3 loop spans 15 amino acids. V was shortened by 3 bases and J by 2 bases, with 13 bases between the two germline ends. CDR3 bases: TGTGCCAGTAGTATTACCTTCCTACGGCAAGAGACCCAGTACTTC. This sequence encodes CASSITFLRQETQYF.

The V gene is TRBV15, the J gene TRBJ2-1, with TRBD1 matching 9 bases. Germline trimming cut 2 bases from V and 8 bases from J; bases unmatched to any gene: 13. CDR3 size: 17 residues. CDR1 and CDR2 (germline): LNHNV, YYDKDF (reference sequence). CDR3 in DNA: TGTGCCACCAGCAGACTCCCCCCCGGGACAGGGACTTATGAGCAGTTCTTC. It specifies CATSRLPPGTGTYEQFF. The variable domain in full, completed from reference TRBV15 and TRBJ2-1, reads DAMVIQNPRYQVTQFGKPVTLSCSQTLNHNVMYWYQQKSSQAPKLLFHYYDKDFNNEADTPDNFQSRRPNTSFCFLDIRSPGLGDTAMYLCATSRLPPGTGTYEQFFGPGTRLTVL.

The rearrangement uses TRBV18 and TRBJ2-3; D call uncertain. Germline V gene sequence: CDR1 KGHSH, CDR2 LQKENI. Trimming left V 0 bases short and J 7 bases short, with 5 bases between. The CDR3 totals 12 residues. CDR3 in DNA: TGTGCCAGCTCACCACCGGGCCATACGCAGTATTTT. Amino acids: CASSPPGHTQYF.

The chain uses TRBV27 and TRBJ2-7; TRBD1 matches 7 bases. The CDR3 is made up of 14 amino acids. V gave up 6 bases and J gave up 0 bases; unmatched junction bases: 5. CDR1 MNHEY and CDR2 SMNVEV come from the germline V gene (reference sequence). This CDR3 reads CASRKQGLSYEQYF. Written as DNA, the CDR3 is TGTGCCAGCAGGAAACAGGGGCTCTCCTACGAGCAGTACTTC.